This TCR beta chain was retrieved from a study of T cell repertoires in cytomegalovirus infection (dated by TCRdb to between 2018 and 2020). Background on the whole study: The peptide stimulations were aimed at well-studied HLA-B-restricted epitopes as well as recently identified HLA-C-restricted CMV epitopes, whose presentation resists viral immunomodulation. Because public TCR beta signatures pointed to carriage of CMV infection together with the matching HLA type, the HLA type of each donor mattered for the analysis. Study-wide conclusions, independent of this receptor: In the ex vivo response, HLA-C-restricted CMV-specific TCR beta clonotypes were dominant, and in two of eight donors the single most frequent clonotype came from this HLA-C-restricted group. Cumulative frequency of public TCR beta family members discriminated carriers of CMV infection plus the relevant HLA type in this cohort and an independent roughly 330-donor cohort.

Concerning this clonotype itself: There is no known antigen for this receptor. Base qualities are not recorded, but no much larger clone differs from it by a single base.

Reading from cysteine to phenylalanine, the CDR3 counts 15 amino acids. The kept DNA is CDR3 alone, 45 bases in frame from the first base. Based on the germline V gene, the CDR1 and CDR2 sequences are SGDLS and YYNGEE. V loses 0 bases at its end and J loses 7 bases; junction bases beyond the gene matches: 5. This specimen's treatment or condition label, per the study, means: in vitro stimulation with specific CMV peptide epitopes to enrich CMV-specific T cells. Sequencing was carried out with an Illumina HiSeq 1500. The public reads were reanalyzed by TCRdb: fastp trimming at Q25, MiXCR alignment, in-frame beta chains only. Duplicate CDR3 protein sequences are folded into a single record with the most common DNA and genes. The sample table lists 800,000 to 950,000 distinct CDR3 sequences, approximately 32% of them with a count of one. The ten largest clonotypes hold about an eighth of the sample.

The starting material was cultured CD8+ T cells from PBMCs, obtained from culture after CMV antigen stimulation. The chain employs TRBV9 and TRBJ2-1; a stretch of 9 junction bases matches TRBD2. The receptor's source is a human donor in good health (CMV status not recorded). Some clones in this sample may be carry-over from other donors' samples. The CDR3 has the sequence CASSVGRGGMNEQFF. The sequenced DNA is TGTGCCAGCAGCGTAGGGCGGGGGGGGATGAATGAGCAGTTCTTC.